The next 5 T cell receptor beta chains were all read from a single sample in a study of identical twins. TCRdb redid the calling of the 5' RACE reads with MiXCR, one entry per CDR3 protein. The data contain roughly 750,000 distinct CDR3 sequences, 21% of them singletons. The data were also submitted as part of a second study, on T cells expressing NK-cell markers.

Material: PBMCs. The receptors originated from a woman aged 18-30 years in good health.

This clonotype was seen repeatedly, ten times or more. This sequence joins TRBV5-1 and TRBJ2-1; TRBD2 is a possible D gene (7 bases). The germline V gene encodes CDR1 SGHRS and CDR2 YFSETQ. The V gene lost 2 bases and the J gene lost 15 bases, with 21 bases spanning the gap. This CDR3 has 14 amino acids. The CDR3, as DNA: TGCGCCAGCAGCTTTGCCGGGGGGCCTTCGTCCCCGTTCTTC. This gives the protein CASSFAGGPSSPFF.

The gene calls are TRBV20-1 and TRBJ2-3; 8 bases agree with TRBD2. Germline CDR1 is DFQATT and CDR2 is SNEGSKA (reference sequence). The CDR3 runs 15 residues. V lost 0 bases to trimming and J lost 3 bases; unmatched junction nucleotides: 5. The DNA of the CDR3 is TGCAGTGCTAGAGATGCGGGGGGTGGGACAGATACGCAGTATTTT. Protein product: CSARDAGGGTDTQYF.

The chain carries TRBV7-2 and TRBJ2-7, with TRBD1 identical over 8 bases. Germline CDR1 SGHTA, CDR2 FQGNSA. The CDR3 has 14 residues. Trimming at V came to 3 bases and at J to 6 bases, leaving 7 bases not matched to a gene. The CDR3 bases are TGTGCCAGCAGCTTGACAGGGGTTAAGGGCGAGCAGTACTTC. It specifies CASSLTGVKGEQYF.

This clonotype was counted at least ten times. CDR3 in amino acids: CASSRPPQQGRNTEAFF. CDR3 in DNA: TGTGCCAGCAGCCGTCCACCTCAACAGGGGCGGAACACTGAAGCTTTCTTT. The genes are TRBV6-1 and TRBJ1-1; 7 nucleotides match TRBD1. The CDR3 has 17 amino acids. Per germline, CDR1 MNHNS and CDR2 SASEGT. Losses at the gene ends were 6 bases for V and 1 base for J; bases not matched to a gene: 14.

The V call is TRBV20-1, the J call TRBJ2-3, with D unresolved. The CDR3 consists of 15 residues. The ends were cut back, 5 bases at V and 0 bases at J, with 15 bases in the middle. Germline CDR1 reads DFQATT; CDR2 reads SNEGSKA (reference sequence). The CDR3 DNA follows: TGCAGTGCTTTGACCGTACCTCCTAGCACAGATACGCAGTATTTT. Amino acids: CSALTVPPSTDTQYF.